This TCR beta chain was sequenced during a study of T cells after yellow fever vaccination (dated by TCRdb to the late 2010s). In the study overall: The SMART-Seq v4 Ultra Low Input RNA kit was used to prepare libraries from fractions with low cell numbers. To follow T-cell clones before and after primary and booster YFV17D yellow fever vaccination, bulk TCR alpha and beta repertoires were sequenced over time. Two healthy male donors, one aged 18 to 30 and one aged 30 to 40 years, made up the cohort. Blood was collected at multiple timepoints before and after primary and secondary immunization, and bulk PBMC replicates and cell subsets were isolated. The paper as a whole reports these results and caveats: The secondary T-cell response was weaker than the primary response but faster, peaking on day 5 instead of day 15. Most clones expanded after primary vaccination were re-detected after the booster (96% of CD4 and approximately 88% of CD8), suggesting broad memory maintenance. Because only a couple of donors were included in the study, the extent to which the findings can be generalized is limited. Because abundant contaminating clonotypes from the bulk population could be contained in FACS-sorted repertoires, computational filtering was required. A small fraction of clonotypes showed up in both the CD4 and CD8 compartments, probably as a result of convergent recombination.

This clonotype was detected ten times or more. Its cognate antigen has yet to be identified. The record has no base qualities; no much larger clone is one base away. What this sample's treatment or condition label stands for: live attenuated yellow fever vaccine strain. At each blood-draw timepoint, two biological replicates of bulk PBMCs were obtained. PBMCs were isolated from peripheral blood using a standard Ficoll-Paque protocol. RNA was extracted with TriZol from bulk PBMCs, CD4 and CD8 fractions, and dextramer-positive and dextramer-negative fractions. The germline ends are 21 bases apart after V is trimmed by 6 bases and J by 9 bases. Inclusive of the bounding cysteine and phenylalanine, the CDR3 is 15 residues long. Only the CDR3 part of the read is kept: 45 bases, read in frame from the first base. TCR cDNA was made using 5'RACE template switching, a step that added a universal primer site and unique molecular identifiers. cDNA synthesis was primed from both the TCR alpha and TCR beta constant segments. Library amplification involved two PCR steps, and the second step added sample barcodes and sequencing adapters. Sequencing of libraries was performed on Illumina HiSeq 2500 (2x100 bp) or NovaSeq (2x150 bp). Per the source publication's procedure: Demultiplexing of reads and collapsing into UMI consensus sequences were performed with MIGEC, and V(D)J alignment was carried out with MiXCR. Vaccine-responding clonotypes were defined with edgeR using replicate PBMC samples, requiring FDR below 0.01 and a log2 fold change above 5 up to day 15. Each bulk clonotype was labeled CD4 or CD8 based on which sequenced repertoire, CD4 or CD8, contained the clonotype at higher abundance. TCRdb applied fastp at Q25 and MiXCR to the public reads, then kept only in-frame beta chains. Duplicate CDR3 protein sequences are folded into a single record with the most common DNA and genes. Here the V and J calls rest on TCRdb's processing, not on the authors' analysis. The sample table records more than 250,000 distinct CDR3 sequences; about 6.6% of these occur just once. In total, the top ten clones hold roughly a sixth of the sample.

Recombination connected TRBV12-3 or TRBV12-4 to TRBJ2-1; the D gene is perhaps TRBD1, on 6 matching bases. Here the sequenced sample was PBMCs, taken about 41 days after the first yellow fever vaccination. The source of this sequence is a man younger than 35 who received the YFV17D yellow fever vaccine. The DNA reads as follows: TGTGCCAGCAGCTACAGGGAAAATATAAGGACTGAGCAGTTCTTC. This translates into CASSYRENIRTEQFF.